The next 16 T cell receptor beta chains were all read from a single sample in a study of T-cell memory formation after mild COVID-19. From the 5' RACE reads, TCRdb called clonotypes with MiXCR, one entry per CDR3 protein. The profile shows 550,000 to 700,000 distinct CDR3 sequences, 15% to 20% of them singletons. The sequenced sample consisted of PBMCs or a T cell subset sorted from them (not recorded which). These receptor sequences come from an adult woman who had mild COVID-19 (a few samples of this study predate the infection). Cell type and time point are not known.

This clonotype occurred a few times. This rearrangement joins TRBV29-1 to TRBJ2-2; TRBD2 matches at 11 bases. The V segment lost 7 bases and the J segment 4 bases; nucleotides outside the gene matches: 5. This CDR3 is 14 amino acids long. Germline V gives CDR1 SQVTM, CDR2 ANQGSEA. The CDR3 DNA is TGCAGCGGTATAGCGGGAGGGACCACCGGGGAGCTGTTTTTT. Protein: CSGIAGGTTGELFF.

This clonotype was detected a few times. V is TRBV20-1 and J is TRBJ2-5; 8 bases line up with TRBD2. CDR3 length equals 13 residues. V was pared by 5 bases and J by 5 bases, with 7 bases of the junction left unmatched. CDR1 is DFQATT, CDR2 SNEGSKA, per germline (reference sequence). DNA of the CDR3: TGCAGTGCTCCCGGGACTAGTCGGGAGACCCAGTACTTC. Protein: CSAPGTSRETQYF.

This clonotype was counted a few times. The rearrangement links TRBV4-1 to TRBJ1-4; D call uncertain. Per germline, CDR1 MGHRA and CDR2 YSYEKL. Trimming removed 1 base at V and 8 bases at J, with 14 bases between. This CDR3 contains 15 residues. Here the CDR3 reads CASSQVKVSGEKLFF. For the CDR3, the DNA is TGCGCCAGCAGCCAAGTTAAGGTCTCGGGGGAAAAACTGTTTTTT.

This clonotype was counted between two and nine times. The chain recombines TRBV20-1 with TRBJ1-5; D is undetermined. There are 17 residues in the CDR3. V gave up 0 bases and J gave up 4 bases, with 19 bases separating them. In germline, CDR1 is DFQATT, CDR2 SNEGSKA (reference sequence). The CDR3 reads CSARDSPRGAPNQPQHF. CDR3 nucleotide sequence: TGCAGTGCTAGAGATTCCCCCCGAGGAGCTCCTAATCAGCCCCAGCATTTT.

In this sample, this clonotype turned up a few times. The chain links TRBV6-1 to TRBJ1-2; TRBD1 is a possible D gene (5 bases). Between the trimmed V and J ends, which lost 2 bases and 4 bases, there was a span of 14 bases. This CDR3 is built from 15 residues. CDR1 is MNHNS and CDR2 is SASEGT in the germline V gene. The CDR3 region has the DNA TGTGCCAGCAGTGAAAATTTTGGGGCTGGCTATGGCTACACCTTC. It is translated as CASSENFGAGYGYTF.

Only a few counts were recorded for this clonotype. The genes are TRBV24-1 and TRBJ2-7; D is undetermined. The germline V gene has CDR1 KGHDR and CDR2 SFDVKD. This CDR3 is 14 amino acids long. Trimming took 0 bases from V and 2 from J, leaving 7 bases between them. The CDR3 DNA reads TGTGCCACCAGTGATTTGAAGTGGCCCTACGAGCAGTACTTC. Amino acid sequence: CATSDLKWPYEQYF.

V usage is TRBV2 and J usage is TRBJ2-7; D is perhaps TRBD2 (7 bases). This CDR3 comprises 14 residues. The V and J ends lost 4 bases and 3 bases respectively, with 13 bases between them. Germline-derived CDR1 and CDR2 are SNHLY and FYNNEI. The CDR3: CASSVGGVDYEQYF. The CDR3 bases are TGTGCCAGCAGTGTAGGGGGGGTGGACTACGAGCAGTACTTC.

This clonotype was seen more than once but under ten times. The chain combines TRBV7-2 with TRBJ2-7, with D perhaps matching TRBD2 (5 bases). There are 15 residues in the CDR3. Trimming took off 1 base at V and 0 bases at J, with 10 bases between the two ends. Germline V gives CDR1 SGHTA, CDR2 FQGNSA. CDR3 DNA: TGTGCCAGCAGCTTAGGAGCGGTGAGCTCCTACGAGCAGTACTTC. Translating gives CASSLGAVSSYEQYF.

The chain links TRBV4-3 to TRBJ2-2; maybe TRBD2 (6 bases). The V gene lost 0 bases and the J gene lost 4 bases, with 15 bases spanning the gap. Germline CDR1 LGHNA, CDR2 YSLEER. The CDR3 consists of 17 residues. CDR3 residues: CASSQDITSWGTGELFF. The CDR3 bases are TGCGCCAGCAGCCAAGATATTACTAGCTGGGGCACCGGGGAGCTGTTTTTT.

J is TRBJ1-1 and V is TRBV20-1; D is unresolved. The CDR3 has 12 amino acids. The V end was cut by 2 bases, the J end by 3 bases, with 7 bases between. Germline assignment: CDR1 DFQATT and CDR2 SNEGSKA (reference sequence). The CDR3 DNA reads as TGCAGTGCTAGACGGATTGACACTGAAGCTTTCTTT. Translating gives CSARRIDTEAFF.

This clonotype came up many times. This chain links TRBV5-5 with TRBJ2-1; 7 bases fit TRBD2. This CDR3 region has 15 residues. J lost 5 bases, V lost 3 bases, and 8 bases had no gene match. Germline V gene data show CDR1 as SGHKS and CDR2 as YYEKEE (reference sequence). CDR3 DNA sequence: TGTGCCAGCAGCTCAGGACTAGTAGGAGACAATGAGCAGTTCTTC. Translated, it gives CASSSGLVGDNEQFF.

V gene TRBV9 combines with J gene TRBJ2-5, with TRBD2 matching over 11 bases. The germline CDR1 and CDR2 sequences are SGDLS and YYNGEE. The CDR3 loop spans 17 amino acids. V was clipped by 0 bases and J by 6 bases; unmatched bases: 10. The CDR3 is CASSVALAGGGEKTQYF. CDR3 DNA sequence: TGTGCCAGCAGCGTAGCTCTAGCGGGAGGAGGGGAGAAGACCCAGTACTTC.

In its sample, this clonotype was seen a few times. The chain couples TRBV7-6 to TRBJ1-1; 7 bases match TRBD1. Trimming took 2 bases from V and 5 from J; bases not matched to a gene: 5. This CDR3 comprises 14 residues. Germline V CDR1 and CDR2: SGHVS, FNYEAQ. CDR3 nucleotide sequence: TGTGCCAGCAGCTTACAGACAGGGTGGACTGAAGCTTTCTTT. Amino acid sequence: CASSLQTGWTEAFF.

The chain joins TRBV7-2 to TRBJ1-2; no firm D call. V gave up 6 bases and J gave up 8 bases, with 19 bases separating them. Germline assignment: CDR1 SGHTA and CDR2 FQGNSA. The CDR3 has 14 amino acids. The CDR3 protein is CASSQDHSKKGYTF. The CDR3 nucleotides are TGTGCCAGCAGTCAAGATCACAGCAAGAAGGGCTACACCTTC.

The CDR3 DNA follows: TGTGCCAGCAGCCGAAGCGGGGGGTCCTACGAGCAGTACTTC. It encodes CASSRSGGSYEQYF. This chain joins TRBV4-2 and TRBJ2-7, with 9 nucleotides matching TRBD2. CDR1 LGHNA and CDR2 YNFKEQ come from the germline V gene. Losses at the gene ends were 4 bases for V and 1 base for J; bases not matched to a gene: 2. CDR3 size: 14 residues.

This clonotype was observed a few times. The junction differs from germline at one of its ends, possibly a read error. The V call is TRBV12-3 or TRBV12-4, the J call TRBJ1-4, with unresolved D. CDR3 length: 15 amino acids. The CDR3 is CASSLDGATNEKLFF. The CDR3 DNA sequence: TGTGCCAGCAGCTTAGACGGTGCAACTAATGAAAAACTGTTTTTT.